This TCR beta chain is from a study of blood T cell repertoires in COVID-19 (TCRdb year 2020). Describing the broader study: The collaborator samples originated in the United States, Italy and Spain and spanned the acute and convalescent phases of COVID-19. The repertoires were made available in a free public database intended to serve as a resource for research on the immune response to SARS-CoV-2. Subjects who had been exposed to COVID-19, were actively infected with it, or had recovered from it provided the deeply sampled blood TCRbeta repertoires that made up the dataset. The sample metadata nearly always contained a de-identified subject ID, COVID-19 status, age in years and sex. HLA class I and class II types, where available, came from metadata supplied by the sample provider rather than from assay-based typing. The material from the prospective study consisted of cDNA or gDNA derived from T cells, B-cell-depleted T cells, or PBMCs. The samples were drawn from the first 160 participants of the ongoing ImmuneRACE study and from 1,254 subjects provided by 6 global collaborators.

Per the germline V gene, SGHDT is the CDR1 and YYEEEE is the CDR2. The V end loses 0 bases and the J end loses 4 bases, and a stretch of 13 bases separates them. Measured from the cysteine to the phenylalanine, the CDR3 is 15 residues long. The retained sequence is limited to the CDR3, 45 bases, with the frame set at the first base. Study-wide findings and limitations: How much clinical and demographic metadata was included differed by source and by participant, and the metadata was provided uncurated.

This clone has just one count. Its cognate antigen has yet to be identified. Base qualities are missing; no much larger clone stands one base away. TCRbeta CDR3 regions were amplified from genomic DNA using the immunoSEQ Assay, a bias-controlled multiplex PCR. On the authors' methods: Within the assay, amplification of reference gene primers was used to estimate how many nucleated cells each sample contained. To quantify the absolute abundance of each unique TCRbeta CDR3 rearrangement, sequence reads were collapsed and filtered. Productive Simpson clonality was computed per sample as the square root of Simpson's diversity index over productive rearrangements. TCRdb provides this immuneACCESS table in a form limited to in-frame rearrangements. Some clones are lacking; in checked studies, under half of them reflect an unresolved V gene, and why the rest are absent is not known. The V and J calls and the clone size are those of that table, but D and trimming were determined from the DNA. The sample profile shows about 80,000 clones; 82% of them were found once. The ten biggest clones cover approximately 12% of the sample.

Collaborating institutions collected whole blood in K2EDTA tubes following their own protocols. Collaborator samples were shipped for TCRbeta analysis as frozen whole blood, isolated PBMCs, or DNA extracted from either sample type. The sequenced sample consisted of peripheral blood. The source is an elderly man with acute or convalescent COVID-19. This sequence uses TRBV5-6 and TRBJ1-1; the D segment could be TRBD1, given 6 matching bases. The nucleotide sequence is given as TGTGCCAGCAGCTTGGCTCAGGGCAGGGGCACTGAAGCTTTCTTT. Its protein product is CASSLAQGRGTEAFF.